Presented here are 10 T cell receptor beta chains from one specimen sequenced in a study of shared clonotypes between healthy human individuals. The repertoire was sequenced with immunoSEQ multiplex PCR; TCRdb's copy has only in-frame clones and lacks some. The table includes fewer than 400,000 clones, about 74% detected once. The sample was memory CD4+ T cells sorted from blood. Documented subset: CD45RA-negative fraction. These receptors were collected from a man under 40 in good health.

The chain joins TRBV5-1 to TRBJ2-1; 7 nucleotides align to TRBD1. Germline trimming cut 4 bases from V and 10 bases from J; bases unmatched to any gene: 11. Germline values: CDR1 SGHRS, CDR2 YFSETQ. The CDR3 runs 14 residues. The CDR3 DNA reads as TGCGCCAGCAGCGCCGGGACAGAGGGAGCGGAGCAGTTCTTC. Translated: CASSAGTEGAEQFF.

The chain is built from TRBV7-2 and TRBJ2-3; tentatively, D is TRBD2 (5 bases). Trimming pared 1 base from V and 1 base from J, leaving 12 bases between. Germline CDR1 is SGHTA and CDR2 is FQGNSA. The CDR3 is 16 residues long. The CDR3 reads CASSLVASGGTDTQYF. As DNA, the CDR3 is TGTGCCAGCAGCTTAGTAGCGAGCGGCGGCACAGATACGCAGTATTTT.

The J gene is TRBJ1-2, the V gene TRBV5-1; TRBD1 agrees at 11 bases. The CDR3 spans 17 residues. J lost 4 bases, V lost 0 bases, and 8 bases had no gene match. Per the germline V gene, CDR1 is SGHRS and CDR2 is YFSETQ. CDR3 in amino acids: CASSLGGRTGGFYGYTF. The CDR3 region has the DNA TGCGCCAGCAGCTTGGGAGGAAGGACAGGGGGCTTCTATGGCTACACCTTC.

This clone showed up just once. The V call is TRBV30, the J call TRBJ2-2; D may be TRBD2 (5 bases). V was trimmed by 5 bases and J by 0 bases, leaving 13 bases between them. Per germline, CDR1 GTSNPN and CDR2 SVGIG (reference sequence). This CDR3 is built from 15 residues. CDR3 protein: CAWDGRRANTGELFF. DNA of the CDR3: TGTGCCTGGGACGGTCGGCGGGCGAACACCGGGGAGCTGTTTTTT.

This clone appeared a single time. The gene calls are TRBV18 and TRBJ2-1, with TRBD2 identical over 8 bases. CDR3 size: 15 residues. From germline, CDR1 is KGHSH and CDR2 LQKENI. V lost 6 bases to trimming and J lost 8 bases; unmatched junction nucleotides: 12. CDR3 loop: CASSRRTSSSYEQFF. The CDR3 DNA reads as TGTGCCAGCTCTCGACGGACTAGCAGTTCGTATGAGCAGTTCTTC.

The J gene is TRBJ1-4, the V gene TRBV5-1, with 8 bases aligning to TRBD1. The germline V gene encodes CDR1 SGHRS and CDR2 YFSETQ. This CDR3 contains 14 residues. J gave up 7 bases and V 4 bases, and 6 bases lay outside the gene matches. CDR3 bases: TGCGCCAGCAGCCCAGGACAGGGTGTTGAAAAACTGTTTTTT. Protein sequence: CASSPGQGVEKLFF. Based on the CDR3 plus reference TRBV5-1 and TRBJ1-4, the full variable domain is KAGVTQTPRYLIKTRGQQVTLSCSPISGHRSVSWYQQTPGQGLQFLFEYFSETQRNKGNFPGRFSGRQFSNSRSEMNVSTLELGDSALYLCASSPGQGVEKLFFGSGTQLSVL.

This clone was seen more than once but under ten times. This rearrangement joins TRBV10-1 to TRBJ2-1; TRBD2 matches 7 bases. This CDR3 contains 16 residues. V lost 2 bases, J lost 2 bases, and 6 bases stayed unmatched. The germline V gene has CDR1 WNHNN and CDR2 SYGVQD (reference sequence). The CDR3 nucleotides read TGCGCCAGCAGTGAGAGTAGCGGGTGGACCTACAATGAGCAGTTCTTC. Protein sequence: CASSESSGWTYNEQFF.

The rearrangement joins TRBV27 to TRBJ2-7, with a tentative D call TRBD2 (5 bases). Germline CDR1 and CDR2: MNHEY and SMNVEV (reference sequence). Trimming cost V 8 bases and J 0 bases, with 5 bases left between them. This CDR3 is built from 11 residues. The CDR3 sequence is CASGSSYEQYF. The CDR3 DNA is TGTGCCAGCGGGAGCTCCTACGAGCAGTACTTC.

The chain has TRBV4-1 and TRBJ2-1, with D possibly being TRBD2 (6 bases). This CDR3 has 17 amino acids. The germline V gene has CDR1 MGHRA and CDR2 YSYEKL. V lost 0 bases and J lost 0, with 12 bases in between. The CDR3 loop reads CASSQEEGRLSYNEQFF. The CDR3 DNA sequence: TGCGCCAGCAGCCAAGAGGAGGGGCGGCTCTCCTACAATGAGCAGTTCTTC.

This clone was seen ten or more times. For the CDR3, the DNA is TGTGCCAGCAGCTTTTTGATTTCCTACAATGAGCAGTTCTTC. Residues: CASSFLISYNEQFF. The rearrangement joins TRBV7-8 to TRBJ2-1; D not resolved. The CDR3 is made up of 14 amino acids. CDR1 is SGHVS and CDR2 is FQNEAQ in the germline V gene. The V gene lost 3 bases and the J gene lost 1 base, with 7 bases spanning the gap.